This is a list of T cell receptor beta chains from one sample in a study of T cells in Graves' hyperthyroidism and ophthalmopathy. TCRdb used MiXCR to reprocess the multiplex PCR reads, holding one entry per CDR3 protein. The table lists 50,000 to 60,000 distinct CDR3 sequences, less than 60% of them singletons. Specimen: blood. The receptors derive from a woman aged 45 to 65 with Graves' ophthalmopathy. CDR3s include the opening cysteine and the closing phenylalanine or tryptophan. Fields, in order: J gene, V gene, CDR3 protein.

>TRBJ1-5|TRBV6-1
CASRPLKNINQPQHF
>TRBJ2-1|TRBV7-3
CASSSPGQDNEQFF
>TRBJ2-4|TRBV19
CASSLGGNLDIQYF
>TRBJ2-7|TRBV19
CASSGTSAYEQYF
>TRBJ2-6|TRBV5-1
CASSPSPGANVLTF
>TRBJ1-5|TRBV20-1
CSAGPRGREDQPQHF
>TRBJ2-1|TRBV10-3
CAISESGRANEQFF
>TRBJ2-5|TRBV2
CASSDAGTSGGTFQYF
>TRBJ2-3|TRBV20-1
CSANLAGVLDTQYF
>TRBJ1-1|TRBV10-3
CAISESTLQEAFF
>TRBJ2-7|TRBV5-8
CASSWGTAAYEQYF
>TRBJ2-4|TRBV25-1
CASSPTYSNIQYF
>TRBJ2-1|TRBV24-1
CATSDPPGSSYNEQFF
>TRBJ1-2|TRBV6-4
CASSGTGGDTF
>TRBJ2-7|TRBV2
CASSGGVGTSGRPAYEQYF
>TRBJ2-3|TRBV19
CASSIASGREVTDTQYF
>TRBJ2-3|TRBV19
CASRQGSPTDTQYF
>TRBJ2-7|TRBV6-5
CASSYLRTSGRRAHEQYF